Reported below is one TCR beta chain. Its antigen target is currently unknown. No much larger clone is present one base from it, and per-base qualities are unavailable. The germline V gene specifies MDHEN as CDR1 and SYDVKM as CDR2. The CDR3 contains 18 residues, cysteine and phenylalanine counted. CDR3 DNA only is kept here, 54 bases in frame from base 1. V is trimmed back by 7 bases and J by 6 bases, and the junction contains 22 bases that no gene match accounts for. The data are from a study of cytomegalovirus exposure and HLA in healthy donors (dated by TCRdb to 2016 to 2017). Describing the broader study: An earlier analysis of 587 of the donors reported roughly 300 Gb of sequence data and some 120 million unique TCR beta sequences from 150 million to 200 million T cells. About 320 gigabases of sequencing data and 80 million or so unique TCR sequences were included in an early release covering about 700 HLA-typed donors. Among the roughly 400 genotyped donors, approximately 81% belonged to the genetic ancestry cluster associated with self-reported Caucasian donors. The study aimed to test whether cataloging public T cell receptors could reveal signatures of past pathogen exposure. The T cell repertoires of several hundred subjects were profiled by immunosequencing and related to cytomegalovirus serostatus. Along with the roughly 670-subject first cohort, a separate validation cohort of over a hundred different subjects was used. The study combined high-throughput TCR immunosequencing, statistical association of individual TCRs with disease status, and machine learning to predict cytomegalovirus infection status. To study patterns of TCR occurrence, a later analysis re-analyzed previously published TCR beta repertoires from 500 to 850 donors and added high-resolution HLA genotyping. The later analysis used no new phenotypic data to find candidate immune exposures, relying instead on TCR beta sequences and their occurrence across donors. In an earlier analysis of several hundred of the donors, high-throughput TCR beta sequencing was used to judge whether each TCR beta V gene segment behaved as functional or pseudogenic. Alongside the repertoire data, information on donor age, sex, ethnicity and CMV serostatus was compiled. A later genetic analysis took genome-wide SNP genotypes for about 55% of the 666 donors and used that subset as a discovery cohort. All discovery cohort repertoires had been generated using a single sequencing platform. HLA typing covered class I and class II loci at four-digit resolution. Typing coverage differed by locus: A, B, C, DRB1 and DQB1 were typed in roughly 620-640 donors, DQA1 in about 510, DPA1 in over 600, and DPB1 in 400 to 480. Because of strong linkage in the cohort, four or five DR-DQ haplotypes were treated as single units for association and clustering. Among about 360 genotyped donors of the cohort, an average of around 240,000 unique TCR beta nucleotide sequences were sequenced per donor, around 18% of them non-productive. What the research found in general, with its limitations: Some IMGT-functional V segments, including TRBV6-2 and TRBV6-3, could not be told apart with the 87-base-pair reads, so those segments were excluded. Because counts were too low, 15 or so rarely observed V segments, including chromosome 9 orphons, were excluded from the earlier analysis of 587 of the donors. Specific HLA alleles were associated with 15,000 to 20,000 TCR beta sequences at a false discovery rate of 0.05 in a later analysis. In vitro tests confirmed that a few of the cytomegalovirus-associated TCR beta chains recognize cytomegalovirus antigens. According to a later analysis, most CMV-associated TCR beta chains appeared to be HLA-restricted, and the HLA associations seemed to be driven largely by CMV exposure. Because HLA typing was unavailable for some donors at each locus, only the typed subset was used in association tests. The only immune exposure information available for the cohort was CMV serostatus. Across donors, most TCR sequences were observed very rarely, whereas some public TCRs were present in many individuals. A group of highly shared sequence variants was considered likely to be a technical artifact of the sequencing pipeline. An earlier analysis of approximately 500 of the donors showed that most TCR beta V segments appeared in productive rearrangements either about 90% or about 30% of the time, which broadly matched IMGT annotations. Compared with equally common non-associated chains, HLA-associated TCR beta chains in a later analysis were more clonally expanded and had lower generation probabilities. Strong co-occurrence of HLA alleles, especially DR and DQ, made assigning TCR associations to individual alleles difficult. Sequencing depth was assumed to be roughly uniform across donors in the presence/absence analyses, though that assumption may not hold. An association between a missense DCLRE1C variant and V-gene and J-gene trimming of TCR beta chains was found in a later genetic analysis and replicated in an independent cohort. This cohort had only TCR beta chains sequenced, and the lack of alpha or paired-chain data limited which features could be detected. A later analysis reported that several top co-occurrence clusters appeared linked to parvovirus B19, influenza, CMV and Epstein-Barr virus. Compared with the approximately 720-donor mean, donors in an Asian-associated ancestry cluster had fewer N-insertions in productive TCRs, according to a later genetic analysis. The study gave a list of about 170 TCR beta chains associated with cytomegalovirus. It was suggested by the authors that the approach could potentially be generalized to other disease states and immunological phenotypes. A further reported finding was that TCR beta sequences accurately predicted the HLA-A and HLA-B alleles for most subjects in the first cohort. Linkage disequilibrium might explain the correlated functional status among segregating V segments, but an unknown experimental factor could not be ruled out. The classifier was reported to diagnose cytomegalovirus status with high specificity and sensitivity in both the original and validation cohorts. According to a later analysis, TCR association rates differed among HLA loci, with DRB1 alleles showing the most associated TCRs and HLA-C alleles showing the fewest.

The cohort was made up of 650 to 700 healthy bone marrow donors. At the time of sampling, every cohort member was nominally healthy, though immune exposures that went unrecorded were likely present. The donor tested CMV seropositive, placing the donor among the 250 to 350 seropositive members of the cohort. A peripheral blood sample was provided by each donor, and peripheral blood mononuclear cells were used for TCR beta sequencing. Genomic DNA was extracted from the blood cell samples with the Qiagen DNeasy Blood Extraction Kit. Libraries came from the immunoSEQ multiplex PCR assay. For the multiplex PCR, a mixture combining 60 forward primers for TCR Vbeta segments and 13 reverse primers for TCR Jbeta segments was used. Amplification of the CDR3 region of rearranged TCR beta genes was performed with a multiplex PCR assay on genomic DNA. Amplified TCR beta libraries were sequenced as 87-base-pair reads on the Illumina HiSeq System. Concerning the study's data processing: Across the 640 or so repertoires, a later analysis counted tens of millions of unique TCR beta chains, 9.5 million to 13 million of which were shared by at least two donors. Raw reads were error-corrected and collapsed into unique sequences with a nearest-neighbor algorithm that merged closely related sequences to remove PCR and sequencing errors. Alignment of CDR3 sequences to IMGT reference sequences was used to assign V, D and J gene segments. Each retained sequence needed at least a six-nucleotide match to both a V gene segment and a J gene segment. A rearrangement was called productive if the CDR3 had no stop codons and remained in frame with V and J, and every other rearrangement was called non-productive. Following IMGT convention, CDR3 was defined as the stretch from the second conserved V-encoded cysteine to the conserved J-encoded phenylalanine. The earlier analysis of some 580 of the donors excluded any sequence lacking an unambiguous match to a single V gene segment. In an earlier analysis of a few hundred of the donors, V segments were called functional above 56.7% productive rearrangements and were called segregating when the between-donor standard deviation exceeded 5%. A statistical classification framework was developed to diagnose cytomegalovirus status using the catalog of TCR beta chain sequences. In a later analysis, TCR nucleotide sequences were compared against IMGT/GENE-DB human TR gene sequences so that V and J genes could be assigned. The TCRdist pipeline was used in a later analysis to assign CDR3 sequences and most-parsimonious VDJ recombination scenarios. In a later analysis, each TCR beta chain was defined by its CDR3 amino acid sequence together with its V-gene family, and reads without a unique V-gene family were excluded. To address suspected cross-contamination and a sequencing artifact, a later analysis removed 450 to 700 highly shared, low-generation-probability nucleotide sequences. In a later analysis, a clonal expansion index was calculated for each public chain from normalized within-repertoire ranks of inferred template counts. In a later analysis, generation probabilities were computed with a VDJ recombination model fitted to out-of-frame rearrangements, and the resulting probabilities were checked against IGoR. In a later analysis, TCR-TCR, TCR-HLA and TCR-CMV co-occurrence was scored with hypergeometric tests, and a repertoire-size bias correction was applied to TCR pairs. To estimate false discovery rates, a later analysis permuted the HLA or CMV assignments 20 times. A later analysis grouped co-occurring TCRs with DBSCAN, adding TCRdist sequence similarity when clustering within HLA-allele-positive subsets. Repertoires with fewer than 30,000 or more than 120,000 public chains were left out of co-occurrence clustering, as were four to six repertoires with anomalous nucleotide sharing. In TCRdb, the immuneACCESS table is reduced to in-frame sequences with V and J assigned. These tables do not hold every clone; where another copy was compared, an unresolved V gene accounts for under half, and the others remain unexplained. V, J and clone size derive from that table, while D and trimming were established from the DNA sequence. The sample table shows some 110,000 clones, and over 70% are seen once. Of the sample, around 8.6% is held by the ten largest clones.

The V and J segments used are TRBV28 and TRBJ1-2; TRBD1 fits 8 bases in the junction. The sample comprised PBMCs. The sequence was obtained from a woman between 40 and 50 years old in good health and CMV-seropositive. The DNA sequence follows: TGTGCCAGCACCTTAATCGCCCACACGGAGGACAGGGCGGATGGCTACACCTTC. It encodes CASTLIAHTEDRADGYTF.